These 5 T cell receptor beta chains came from one sample sequenced in a study of cytomegalovirus exposure and HLA in healthy donors. The repertoire was sequenced with immunoSEQ multiplex PCR; TCRdb's copy has only in-frame clones and lacks some. The sample yields approximately 150,000 clones, roughly 90% seen once. Specimen: PBMCs. These receptors originate from a man younger than 35 in good health and CMV-seronegative.

This clone was recorded once. CDR3 DNA sequence: TGTGCCACCAGCAGAGATCCGGCACAGGGGGCAAACACCATATATTTT. Translating gives CATSRDPAQGANTIYF. The gene calls are TRBV15 and TRBJ1-3, with TRBD1 identical over 9 bases. The CDR3 totals 16 residues. The germline CDR1 and CDR2 sequences are LNHNV and YYDKDF (reference sequence). V lost 0 bases and J lost 6; bases outside the gene matches: 6.

This clone appeared once. The genes are TRBV9 and TRBJ2-7; tentatively, D is TRBD2 (5 bases). Germline V CDR1 and CDR2: SGDLS, YYNGEE. Trimming pared 0 bases from V and 2 bases from J, leaving 15 bases between. CDR3 length: 16 residues. The DNA of the CDR3 is TGTGCCAGCAGCGTAGGTGAGGGTCAGCTTACCTACGAGCAGTACTTC. Translation: CASSVGEGQLTYEQYF.

This clone was observed once. The chain uses TRBV5-6 and TRBJ2-7, with 12 bases fitting TRBD2. Germline CDR1 reads SGHDT; CDR2 reads YYEEEE. This CDR3 has 15 residues. The V gene end was trimmed by 3 bases and the J gene end by 2 bases; junction bases not matched to a gene: 3. CDR3 residues: CASSSGLAGPYEQYV. CDR3 DNA: TGTGCCAGCAGCTCCGGACTAGCGGGACCCTACGAGCAGTACGTC.

The genes are TRBV29-1 and TRBJ2-3; 9 bases align to TRBD2. V shed 7 bases, J shed 3 bases, and the junction held 8 bases outside the gene matches. This CDR3 is built from 14 residues. The germline V gene encodes CDR1 SQVTM and CDR2 ANQGSEA. The CDR3 DNA follows: TGCAGCGCCCTTAGCGGGAGTGGGACAGATACGCAGTATTTT. Amino acids: CSALSGSGTDTQYF.

The chain employs TRBV5-4 and TRBJ1-2; D uncertain. V was pared by 0 bases and J by 2 bases, with 14 bases between. Germline loops: CDR1 SGHNT, CDR2 YYREEE (reference sequence). This CDR3 has 16 amino acids. This CDR3 is CASSLVGGQPNYGYTF. In DNA, the CDR3 is TGTGCCAGCAGCTTGGTAGGAGGCCAGCCCAACTATGGCTACACCTTC. The variable domain in full, with the rest retrieved from reference TRBV5-4 and TRBJ1-2, is ETGVTQSPTHLIKTRGQQVTLRCSSQSGHNTVSWYQQALGQGPQFIFQYYREEENGRGNFPPRFSGLQFPNYSSELNVNALELDDSALYLCASSLVGGQPNYGYTFGSGTRLTVV.